Listed below are T cell receptor beta chains from one sample, sequenced in a study of STAT5B mutations in CD4+ large granular lymphocyte leukemia. The method was immunoSEQ multiplex PCR; TCRdb's version includes in-frame clones alone and lacks a portion of them. Among 25,000 to 30,000 clones listed, roughly 84% were seen once. The sequenced sample consisted of CD4+ T cells from blood buffy coats. The source of these receptors is a human donor in good health. Each CDR3 is given with its conserved first and last residue. The D gene is left open where the match is weak. Where a row states a size, it is once, few, many or the class of an expanded clone; other rows omit it.

abundance,j_gene,d_gene,v_gene,len,CDR3nt,CDR3aa
NA,TRBJ2-1,NA,TRBV18,15,TGTGCCAGCTCACCAATACAGACCTCCTACAATGAGCAGTTCTTC,CASSPIQTSYNEQFF
NA,TRBJ2-1,NA,TRBV4-3,15,TGCGCCAGCAGCCAAGCTCAGGGCACCTACAATGAGCAGTTCTTC,CASSQAQGTYNEQFF
once,TRBJ2-3,NA,TRBV10-3,18,TGTGCCATCAGTCCCGGGGCCAGGCAGCGACTCACCACAGATACGCAGTATTTT,CAISPGARQRLTTDTQYF
NA,TRBJ1-1,NA,TRBV6-5,13,TGTGCCAGCAGTTACTCCCGGATTGCTGAAGCTTTCTTT,CASSYSRIAEAFF
NA,TRBJ1-2,NA,TRBV7-2,13,TGTGCCAGCAGCCCCCCTTTATTCTATGGCTACACCTTC,CASSPPLFYGYTF
NA,TRBJ1-6,NA,TRBV6-6,14,TGTGCCAGCAGTTACTCCGGAGATAATTCACCCCTCCACTTT,CASSYSGDNSPLHF
NA,TRBJ2-5,TRBD2,TRBV7-2,14,TGTGCCAGCAGCTCTAGCGGGGGGATAGAGACCCAGTACTTC,CASSSSGGIETQYF
NA,TRBJ1-5,NA,TRBV2,17,TGTGCCAGCAGGCCCGGGACACTCATGGGCAGCAATCAGCCCCAGCATTTT,CASRPGTLMGSNQPQHF
NA,TRBJ2-1,NA,TRBV4-3,15,TGCGCCAGCAGCCTGACGGACCGGGGCTCCAATGAGCAGTTCTTC,CASSLTDRGSNEQFF
NA,TRBJ1-4,NA,TRBV4-3,14,TGCGCCAGCACCCCGACAGTTTCCGAAAAAAAACTGTTTTTT,CASTPTVSEKKLFF
NA,TRBJ2-2,TRBD2,TRBV10-3,13,TGTGCCATCAGGGACGGGGGGGCCGGGGAGCTGTTTTTT,CAIRDGGAGELFF
once,TRBJ1-3,NA,TRBV5-1,13,TGCGCCAGCAGCTTGGGGGACAGAAACACCATATATTTT,CASSLGDRNTIYF
NA,TRBJ1-4,NA,TRBV7-9,11,TGTGCCAGCAGCGATAATGAAAAACTGTTTTTT,CASSDNEKLFF
NA,TRBJ1-1,NA,TRBV4-2,20,TGTGCCAGCAGCGCTCGCCTTAAACCCGGGGGCCGGGGAGTTGGCACTGAAGCTTTCTTT,CASSARLKPGGRGVGTEAFF
few,TRBJ1-5,NA,TRBV19,12,TGTGCCAGCGGACAGAGCAATCAGCCCCAGCATTTT,CASGQSNQPQHF
few,TRBJ1-4,TRBD1,TRBV9,16,TGTGCCAGCAGCGTCGCAGCAGGGGGTCCATACGAAAAACTGTTTTTT,CASSVAAGGPYEKLFF
NA,TRBJ2-5,TRBD2,TRBV12-5,17,TGTGCTAGTGGTGCCGGGACTAGCGGGGGGGCTGGGGAGACCCAGTACTTC,CASGAGTSGGAGETQYF
NA,TRBJ2-1,TRBD2,TRBV19,14,TGTGCCAGTTCCACTAGCGGGGGTTACAATGAGCAGTTCTTC,CASSTSGGYNEQFF
NA,TRBJ2-1,TRBD1,TRBV7-2,15,TGTGCCAGCAGCTTCGGAGCAGGGGGATACAATGAGCAGTTCTTC,CASSFGAGGYNEQFF
NA,TRBJ1-5,TRBD1,TRBV27,15,TGTGCCAGCAGCCTCACAGGGGGAATTGTTCAGCCCCAGCATTTT,CASSLTGGIVQPQHF
NA,TRBJ2-3,NA,TRBV7-9,13,TGTGCCAGCGTCGGCCAGGCGGGGGATACGCAGTATTTT,CASVGQAGDTQYF
NA,TRBJ2-3,NA,TRBV9,14,TGTGCCAGCAGCCCCCCAGGGAACACAGATACGCAGTATTTT,CASSPPGNTDTQYF
NA,TRBJ2-7,NA,TRBV27,16,TGTGCCAGCAGTCCTCTCAGCCAGGGTAGCTCCTACGAGCAGTACTTC,CASSPLSQGSSYEQYF
NA,TRBJ2-7,TRBD1,TRBV29-1,13,TGCAGCGCTGAGGGGACAGGGTCCTACGAGCAGTACTTC,CSAEGTGSYEQYF